The 21 T cell receptor beta chains presented below share a single source sample, sequenced in a study of cytomegalovirus exposure and HLA in healthy donors. Primers for the PCR totalled 60 Vbeta and 13 Jbeta. Measured with immunoSEQ multiplex PCR; TCRdb has only the in-frame clones, and not every one. Here the sample spans around 190,000 clones, about four fifths being singletons. The sample comprised PBMCs. The receptors originated from a woman between 40 and 50 years old in good health and CMV-seronegative.

V is TRBV4-3 and J is TRBJ2-3; D is perhaps TRBD1 (7 bases). CDR3 length: 14 residues. Deletions cut 4 bases from V and 4 bases from J, with 12 bases between. Germline V gene sequence: CDR1 LGHNA, CDR2 YSLEER. For the CDR3, the DNA is TGCGCCAGCAGCCCAGGGGGGAACGCAGATACGCAGTATTTT. This translates into CASSPGGNADTQYF.

V and J are TRBV4-3 and TRBJ2-1; D is perhaps TRBD2 (7 bases). CDR1 is LGHNA, CDR2 YSLEER, per germline. The CDR3 consists of 16 residues. The ends were cut back, 0 bases at V and 2 bases at J, with 11 bases in the middle. CDR3 sequence reads: CASSQDWGGAYNEQFF. CDR3 DNA: TGCGCCAGCAGCCAAGATTGGGGGGGCGCCTACAATGAGCAGTTCTTC.

Comments on this clone: Relative to the germline gene, one junction end is altered; a read error may explain this. The V call is TRBV7-7, the J call TRBJ2-1; 9 positions match TRBD1. CDR3 length equals 15 residues. Germline loops: CDR1 SSHAT, CDR2 FNYEAQ (reference sequence). The CDR3 nucleotides are TGTGCTAGCAGCTTAGGGACAGGGCCCCACAATGAGCAGTTCTTC. Translated, it gives CASSLGTGPHNEQFF.

CDR3 sequence (DNA): TGTGCCAGCAGCCTCTGGGGGGACGAGCAGTACTTC. Its translation: CASSLWGDEQYF. The chain has TRBV7-2 and TRBJ2-7; weak D call: TRBD2 (6 bases). Germline V gives CDR1 SGHTA, CDR2 FQGNSA. The length of the CDR3 is 12 residues. The germline V and J ends were trimmed by 5 bases and 5 bases, with 10 bases remaining between them.

The gene calls are TRBV10-3 and TRBJ2-7, with TRBD1 matching 8 bases. The junction had 8 bases not matched to a gene; V was cut back by 7 bases and J by 3 bases. The CDR3 spans 14 residues. Germline CDR1 reads ENHRY; CDR2 reads SYGVKD. CDR3 protein: CAITKGQDIYEQYF. The CDR3, as DNA: TGTGCCATCACCAAGGGACAGGACATCTACGAGCAGTACTTC.

The rearrangement links TRBV2 to TRBJ1-2; TRBD1 matches at 12 bases. The junction had 7 bases not matched to a gene; V was cut back by 2 bases and J by 3 bases. CDR1 SNHLY and CDR2 FYNNEI come from the germline V gene. This CDR3 comprises 17 residues. The CDR3 protein is CASSELGQGARDYGYTF. CDR3 nucleotide sequence: TGTGCCAGCAGTGAATTGGGACAGGGGGCGAGAGACTATGGCTACACCTTC.

The chain recombines TRBV2 with TRBJ1-4; D is possibly TRBD1 (5 bases). V was cut by 5 bases and J by 7 bases, with 17 bases left in between. This CDR3 spans 15 amino acids. Germline CDR1 is SNHLY and CDR2 is FYNNEI. The CDR3 reads CASSRAGPSPEKLFF. CDR3 coding DNA: TGTGCCAGCAGTAGGGCGGGACCTTCCCCTGAAAAACTGTTTTTT.

Comment on this clone: This CDR3 is also generated by other DNA sequences in the sample. The rearrangement joins TRBV15 to TRBJ2-7, with D possibly matching TRBD2 (5 bases). CDR1 and CDR2 (germline): LNHNV, YYDKDF (reference sequence). The V and J ends lost 2 bases and 4 bases respectively, with 9 bases between them. The CDR3 runs 13 residues. This CDR3 is CATSRTGSYEQYF. In DNA, the CDR3 is TGTGCCACCAGCAGAACGGGGTCGTACGAGCAGTACTTC.

The count of this clone is one. The chain uses TRBV7-2 and TRBJ1-5; maybe TRBD1 (5 bases). This CDR3 region has 14 residues. With 5 bases removed from V and 7 bases from J, the gap between germline ends came to 15 bases. In germline, CDR1 is SGHTA, CDR2 FQGNSA. This chain's CDR3 is CASSGGRVFQPQHF. The CDR3 bases are TGTGCCAGCAGCGGTGGCAGGGTATTCCAGCCCCAGCATTTT.

The CDR3 DNA follows: TGCAGCGTTGAAGAGGGGGGATTCAATGAGCAGTTCTTC. Translating it yields CSVEEGGFNEQFF. The chain couples TRBV29-1 to TRBJ2-1, with a weak D call TRBD2 (6 bases). V was trimmed by 0 bases and J by 6 bases, leaving 9 bases between them. Germline-derived CDR1 and CDR2 are SQVTM and ANQGSEA. CDR3 length: 13 amino acids.

This rearrangement joins TRBV5-4 to TRBJ2-3; a possible D gene is TRBD2 (5 bases). CDR1 and CDR2 (germline): SGHNT, YYREEE (reference sequence). Trimming left V 7 bases short and J 2 bases short, with 14 bases between. This CDR3 has 14 residues. In DNA form, the CDR3 reads TGTGCCAGCTCGGCGGGCCAGAACACAGATACGCAGTATTTT. Residues: CASSAGQNTDTQYF.

CDR3 in DNA: TGTGCCTGGAGTTGGCTAGCGGGGTTATACTTC. Its translation is CAWSWLAGLYF. The chain has TRBV30 and TRBJ2-7; 9 bases are a match to TRBD2. V shed 2 bases, J shed 13 bases, and the junction held 6 bases outside the gene matches. This CDR3 has 11 residues. The V gene's germline CDR1 is GTSNPN and CDR2 SVGIG (reference sequence). Full variable domain (remainder filled in from reference TRBV30 and TRBJ2-7): SQTIHQWPATLVQPVGSPLSLECTVEGTSNPNLYWYRQAAGRGLQLLFYSVGIGQISSEVPQNLSASRPQDRQFILSSKKLLLSDSGFYLCAWSWLAGLYFGPGTRLTVT.

This clone was recorded once. The chain carries TRBV14 and TRBJ1-1, with a tentative D call TRBD1 (5 bases). Germline CDR1 is SGHDN and CDR2 is FVKESK. This CDR3 region has 13 residues. V was trimmed by 4 bases and J by 2 bases, leaving 8 bases between them. CDR3 bases: TGTGCCAGCAGCCGGGGCATCAACACTGAAGCTTTCTTT. It is translated as CASSRGINTEAFF.

V usage is TRBV19 and J usage is TRBJ1-1; 10 bases are a match to TRBD1. The CDR3 is 15 residues long. J lost 5 bases, V lost 7 bases, and 10 bases had no gene match. Germline assignment: CDR1 LNHDA and CDR2 SQIVND (reference sequence). CDR3 in amino acids: CASIRTGGGSTEAFF. The DNA of the CDR3 is TGTGCCAGTATCCGGACAGGGGGGGGATCTACTGAAGCTTTCTTT.

This clone was observed a few times. The J gene is TRBJ2-7, the V gene TRBV7-9, with D perhaps TRBD2 (6 bases). V was trimmed by 4 bases and J by 0 bases, leaving 22 bases between them. Germline-derived CDR1 and CDR2 are SEHNR and FQNEAQ (reference sequence). The CDR3 consists of 18 residues. The CDR3 reads CASSSEGPWRVTSYEQYF. CDR3 in DNA: TGTGCCAGCAGCTCCGAGGGGCCGTGGAGGGTAACCTCCTACGAGCAGTACTTC.

The gene calls are TRBV9 and TRBJ2-1, with TRBD2 matching over 8 bases. Germline-derived CDR1 and CDR2 are SGDLS and YYNGEE. J gave up 7 bases and V 3 bases, and 6 bases lay outside the gene matches. The CDR3 has 14 residues. CDR3 DNA: TGTGCCAGCAGCGCAAGCGGGAGTAGGAATGAGCAGTTCTTC. Translated, it gives CASSASGSRNEQFF.

V and J are TRBV7-8 and TRBJ2-3, with D perhaps TRBD2 (5 bases). The CDR3 runs 17 residues. The germline V gene has CDR1 SGHVS and CDR2 FQNEAQ. V lost 7 bases and J 7 bases, leaving 27 bases between the germline ends. The CDR3 coding sequence is TGTGCCAGCACCCTTTTAGGAATGGTGAGGGAGACGAATACGCAGTATTTT. Protein sequence: CASTLLGMVRETNTQYF.

The chain links TRBV6-5 to TRBJ2-1, with 10 bases that match TRBD1. V gave up 5 bases and J gave up 6 bases; unmatched junction bases: 4. CDR3 size: 14 residues. Germline V CDR1 and CDR2: MNHEY, SVGAGI. CDR3 loop: CASSRGTGVNEQFF. The CDR3 DNA reads as TGTGCCAGCAGTAGGGGGACAGGGGTCAATGAGCAGTTCTTC.

The V and J genes are TRBV15 and TRBJ1-4; D is perhaps TRBD1 (5 bases). CDR3 length: 15 amino acids. Germline V gene sequence: CDR1 LNHNV, CDR2 YYDKDF (reference sequence). V gave up 0 bases and J gave up 6 bases, with 11 bases separating them. CDR3 sequence (DNA): TGTGCCACCAGCAGAGATCTCGGCAGGGATGAAAAACTGTTTTTT. Protein product: CATSRDLGRDEKLFF.

In regard to this clone: An end of the junction differs from the germline gene, which may be a read error. The chain has TRBV5-1 and TRBJ2-2; the D gene is possibly TRBD1 (6 bases). The CDR3 contains 14 residues. CDR1 and CDR2 from the germline V gene are SGHRS and YFSETQ. The DNA of the CDR3 is TGCGCCAGCAGGGTCCAGGGGAACACCGGGGAGCCGTTTTTT. Translating it yields CASRVQGNTGEPFF.

The chain joins TRBV19 to TRBJ1-6; 7 bases match TRBD1. Germline V gene data show CDR1 as LNHDA and CDR2 as SQIVND (reference sequence). The CDR3 covers 16 residues. Trimming took 6 bases from V and 4 from J; bases not matched to a gene: 9. DNA for the CDR3: TGTGCCAGTAGCTGGGGACAGAAACTTTATAATTCACCCCTCCACTTT. It codes for CASSWGQKLYNSPLHF.